The text below deals with one T cell receptor (beta chain). The protocol was immunoSEQ multiplex PCR, while the TCRdb copy is restricted to in-frame clones and leaves out a portion. Of approximately 350,000 clones in the sample, roughly 90% were seen once. These data originate in a study of blood T cell repertoires in COVID-19. Study as a whole: The samples span acute and convalescent COVID-19 from the United States, Italy and Spain.

The CDR3 totals 15 residues. Germline V CDR1 and CDR2: LNHDA, SQIVND (reference sequence). The V and J ends lost 3 bases and 0 bases respectively, with 9 bases between them. Seattle enrolled patients during active infection and tracked them longitudinally. The rearrangement joins TRBV19 to TRBJ1-5, with D possibly matching TRBD1 (5 bases). The TCR originated in a woman between 25 and 40 years old with COVID-19, enrolled during active disease. Source material: peripheral blood. CDR3 loop: CASSMGPFSNQPQHF. The CDR3 DNA sequence: TGTGCCAGTAGTATGGGGCCGTTTAGCAATCAGCCCCAGCATTTT.